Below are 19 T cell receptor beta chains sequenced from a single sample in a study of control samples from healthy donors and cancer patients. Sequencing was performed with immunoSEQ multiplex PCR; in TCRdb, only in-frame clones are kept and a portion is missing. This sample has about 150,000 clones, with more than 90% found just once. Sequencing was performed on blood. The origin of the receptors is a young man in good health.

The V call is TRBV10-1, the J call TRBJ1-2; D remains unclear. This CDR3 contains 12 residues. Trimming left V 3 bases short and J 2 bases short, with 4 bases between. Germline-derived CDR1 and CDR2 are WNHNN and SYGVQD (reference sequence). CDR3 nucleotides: TGCGCCAGCAGTGACAGCAACTATGGCTACACCTTC. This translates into CASSDSNYGYTF.

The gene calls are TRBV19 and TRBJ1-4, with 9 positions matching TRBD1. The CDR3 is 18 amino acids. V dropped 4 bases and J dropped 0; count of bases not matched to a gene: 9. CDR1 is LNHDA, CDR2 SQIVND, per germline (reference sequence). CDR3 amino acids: CASSTAGQGLSTNEKLFF. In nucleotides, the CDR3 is TGTGCCAGTAGTACAGCGGGACAGGGCCTATCAACTAATGAAAAACTGTTTTTT. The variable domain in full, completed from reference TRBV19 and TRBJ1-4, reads DGGITQSPKYLFRKEGQNVTLSCEQNLNHDAMYWYRQDPGQGLRLIYYSQIVNDFQKGDIAEGYSVSREKKESFPLTVTSAQKNPTAFYLCASSTAGQGLSTNEKLFFGSGTQLSVL.

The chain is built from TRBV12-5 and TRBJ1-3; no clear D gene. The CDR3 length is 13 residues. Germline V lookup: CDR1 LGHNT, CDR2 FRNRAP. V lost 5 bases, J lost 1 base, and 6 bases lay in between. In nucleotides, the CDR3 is TGTGCTAGTGGTAAGGGTTCTGGAAACACCATATATTTT. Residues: CASGKGSGNTIYF.

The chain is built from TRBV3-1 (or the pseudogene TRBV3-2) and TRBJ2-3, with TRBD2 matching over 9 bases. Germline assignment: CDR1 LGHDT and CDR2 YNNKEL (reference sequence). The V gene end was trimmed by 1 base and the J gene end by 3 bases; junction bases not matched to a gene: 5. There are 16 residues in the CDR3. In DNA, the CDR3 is TGTGCCAGCAGCCAAGTCCGGCTAGCGGGGACAGATACGCAGTATTTT. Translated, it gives CASSQVRLAGTDTQYF.

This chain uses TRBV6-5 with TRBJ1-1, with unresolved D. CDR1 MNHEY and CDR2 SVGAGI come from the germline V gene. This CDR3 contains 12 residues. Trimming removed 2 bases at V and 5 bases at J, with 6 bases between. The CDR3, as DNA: TGTGCCAGCAGTTACGAAGGGACTGAAGCTTTCTTT. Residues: CASSYEGTEAFF.

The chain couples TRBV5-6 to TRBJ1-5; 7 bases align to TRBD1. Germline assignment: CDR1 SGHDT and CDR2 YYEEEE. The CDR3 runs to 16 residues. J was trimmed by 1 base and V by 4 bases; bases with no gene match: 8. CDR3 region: CASSLTFRGSNQPQHF. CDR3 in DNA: TGTGCCAGCAGCCTGACGTTCAGGGGGAGCAATCAGCCCCAGCATTTT.

The CDR3 nucleotides read TGTGCCAGCAGCTTGGGGACAGGGAGCGAGCAGTACTTC. The encoded protein is CASSLGTGSEQYF. V is TRBV5-6 and J is TRBJ2-7; 8 nucleotides match TRBD1. Germline CDR1 SGHDT, CDR2 YYEEEE. The CDR3 has 13 residues. Losses at the gene ends were 0 bases for V and 6 bases for J; bases not matched to a gene: 2.

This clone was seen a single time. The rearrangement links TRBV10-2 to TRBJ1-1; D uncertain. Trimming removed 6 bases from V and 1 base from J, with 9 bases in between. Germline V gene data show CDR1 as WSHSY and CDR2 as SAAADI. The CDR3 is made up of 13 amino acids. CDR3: CASRGRPNTEAFF. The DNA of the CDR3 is TGCGCCAGCAGGGGTAGGCCGAACACTGAAGCTTTCTTT.

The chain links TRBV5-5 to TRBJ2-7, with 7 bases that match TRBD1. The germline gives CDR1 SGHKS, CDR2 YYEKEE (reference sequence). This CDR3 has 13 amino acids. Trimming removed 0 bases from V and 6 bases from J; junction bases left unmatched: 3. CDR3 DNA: TGTGCCAGCAGCTTGGCTCCAGGGGGCGAGCAGTACTTC. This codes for CASSLAPGGEQYF.

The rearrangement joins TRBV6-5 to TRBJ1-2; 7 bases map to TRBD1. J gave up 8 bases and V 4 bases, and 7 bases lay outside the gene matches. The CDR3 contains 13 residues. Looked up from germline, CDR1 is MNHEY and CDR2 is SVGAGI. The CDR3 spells CASSFSGQAGYTF. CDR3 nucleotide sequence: TGTGCCAGCAGTTTCTCCGGACAGGCGGGCTACACCTTC.

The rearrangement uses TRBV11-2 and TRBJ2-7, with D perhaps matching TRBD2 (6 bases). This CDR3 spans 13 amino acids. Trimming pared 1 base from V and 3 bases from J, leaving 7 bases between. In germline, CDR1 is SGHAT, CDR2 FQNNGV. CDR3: CASSLGGDYEQYF. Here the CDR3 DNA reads TGTGCCAGCAGCTTAGGGGGGGACTACGAGCAGTACTTC.

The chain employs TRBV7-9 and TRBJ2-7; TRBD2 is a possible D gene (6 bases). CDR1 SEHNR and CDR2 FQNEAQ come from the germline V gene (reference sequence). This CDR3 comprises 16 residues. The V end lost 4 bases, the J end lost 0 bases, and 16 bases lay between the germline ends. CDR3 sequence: CASSSGRGVGSYEQYF. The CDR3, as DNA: TGTGCCAGCAGCTCCGGACGCGGGGTCGGCTCCTACGAGCAGTACTTC.

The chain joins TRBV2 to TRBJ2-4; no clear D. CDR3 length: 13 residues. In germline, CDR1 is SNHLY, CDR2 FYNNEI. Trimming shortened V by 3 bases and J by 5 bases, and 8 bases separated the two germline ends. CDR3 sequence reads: CASSDRRENIQYF. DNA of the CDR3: TGTGCCAGCAGTGACAGGCGTGAAAACATTCAGTACTTC.

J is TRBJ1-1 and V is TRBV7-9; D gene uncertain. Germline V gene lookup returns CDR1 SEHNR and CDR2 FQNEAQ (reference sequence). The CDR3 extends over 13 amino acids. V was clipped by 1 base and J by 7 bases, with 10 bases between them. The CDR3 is CASSLESGYEAFF. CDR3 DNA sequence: TGTGCCAGCAGCTTAGAGTCTGGGTATGAAGCTTTCTTT.

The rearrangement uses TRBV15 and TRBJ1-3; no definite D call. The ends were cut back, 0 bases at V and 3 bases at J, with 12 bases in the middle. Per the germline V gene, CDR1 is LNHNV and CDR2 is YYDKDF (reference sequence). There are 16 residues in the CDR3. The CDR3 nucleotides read TGTGCCACCAGCAGAGATACCAGGATGAGTGGAAACACCATATATTTT. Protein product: CATSRDTRMSGNTIYF.

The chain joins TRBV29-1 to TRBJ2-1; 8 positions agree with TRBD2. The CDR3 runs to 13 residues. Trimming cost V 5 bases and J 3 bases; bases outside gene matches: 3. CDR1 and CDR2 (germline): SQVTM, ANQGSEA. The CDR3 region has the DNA TGCAGCGTTCCAGCGGGGGACTACAATGAGCAGTTCTTC. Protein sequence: CSVPAGDYNEQFF.

DNA for the CDR3: TGTGCCACCAGCAGAGGGAACACTGAAGCTTTCTTT. It codes for CATSRGNTEAFF. The chain recombines TRBV15 with TRBJ1-1, with D unclear. Per the germline V gene, CDR1 is LNHNV and CDR2 is YYDKDF (reference sequence). Trimming left V 1 base short and J 1 base short, with 1 base between. This CDR3 contains 12 residues.

The CDR3 loop is CASRFLDKNTGELFF. CDR3 nucleotides: TGTGCCAGCAGGTTCCTCGATAAAAACACCGGGGAGCTGTTTTTT. The J gene is TRBJ2-2, the V gene TRBV27; no clear D gene. Germline-derived CDR1 and CDR2 are MNHEY and SMNVEV (reference sequence). The CDR3 extends over 15 amino acids. V lost 6 bases and J 2 bases, leaving 13 bases between the germline ends.

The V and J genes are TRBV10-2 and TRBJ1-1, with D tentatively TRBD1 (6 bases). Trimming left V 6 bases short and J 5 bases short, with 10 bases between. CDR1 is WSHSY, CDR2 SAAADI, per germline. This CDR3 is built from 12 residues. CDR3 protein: CASSRGVTEAFF. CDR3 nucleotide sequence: TGCGCCAGCAGCAGGGGTGTGACTGAAGCTTTCTTT.